One and the same sample provided the 15 T cell receptor beta chains below, sequenced in a study of blood T cell repertoires in COVID-19. Clones were sequenced by immunoSEQ multiplex PCR, and TCRdb holds only the in-frame ones, with some missing. The data show 35,000 to 55,000 clones, about nine tenths seen once. Input material: peripheral blood. The source is a human donor in a cohort sampled during active COVID-19.

V gene TRBV10-3 combines with J gene TRBJ2-7; 7 bases align to TRBD1. The trim removed 0 bases at V and 2 bases at J, leaving 4 bases unmatched. CDR1 ENHRY and CDR2 SYGVKD come from the germline V gene. The CDR3 spans 15 residues. The CDR3 loop reads CAISESQGRAYEQYF. The CDR3, as DNA: TGTGCCATCAGTGAGTCACAGGGGCGAGCCTACGAGCAGTACTTC.

V usage is TRBV7-6 and J usage is TRBJ1-5; 11 nucleotides align to TRBD1. The J segment lost 6 bases and the V segment lost 4 bases, leaving 5 bases of the junction unmatched. CDR3 length: 15 residues. Germline values: CDR1 SGHVS, CDR2 FNYEAQ. CDR3 coding DNA: TGTGCCAGCAGCTCCGGACAGGGGGCGATTCAGCCCCAGCATTTT. This gives the protein CASSSGQGAIQPQHF.

The chain links TRBV27 to TRBJ1-4, with a weak D call TRBD1 (5 bases). The CDR3 has 14 residues. V gave up 2 bases and J gave up 1 base, with 5 bases separating them. Germline V gene sequence: CDR1 MNHEY, CDR2 SMNVEV (reference sequence). In DNA, the CDR3 is TGTGCCAGCAGTTTACAGGGAACTAATGAAAAACTGTTTTTT. This translates into CASSLQGTNEKLFF. The complete variable domain, with remaining parts taken from reference TRBV27 and TRBJ1-4, reads EAQVTQNPRYLITVTGKKLTVTCSQNMNHEYMSWYRQDPGLGLRQIYYSMNVEVTDKGDVPEGYKVSRKEKRNFPLILESPSPNQTSLYFCASSLQGTNEKLFFGSGTQLSVL.

This clone appeared a single time. The CDR3, as DNA: TGTGCCAGCTCACCGGGACAGGGGGCCTATGGCTACACCTTC. It translates to CASSPGQGAYGYTF. The genes are TRBV18 and TRBJ1-2; 12 bases align to TRBD1. Germline-derived CDR1 and CDR2 are KGHSH and LQKENI. This CDR3 is built from 14 residues. The V gene end was trimmed by 3 bases and the J gene end by 4 bases; junction bases not matched to a gene: 0.

This clone is termed large (0.1 to 1%). V and J are TRBV19 and TRBJ1-2; D is perhaps TRBD1 (5 bases). The CDR3 has 15 residues. With 6 bases removed from V and 3 bases from J, the gap between germline ends came to 17 bases. Germline V gene sequence: CDR1 LNHDA, CDR2 SQIVND (reference sequence). The CDR3 bases are TGTGCCAGTAGCGGTCATTTGGACAACTACTATGGCTACACCTTC. Translated, it gives CASSGHLDNYYGYTF.

In DNA form, the CDR3 reads TGTGCCAGCAGTGAAACGACAGGGGGCATCTATGGCTACACCTTC. Translation gives CASSETTGGIYGYTF. This chain connects TRBV6-1 to TRBJ1-2; 10 nucleotides match TRBD1. From germline, CDR1 is MNHNS and CDR2 SASEGT. J gave up 4 bases and V 2 bases, and 4 bases lay outside the gene matches. This CDR3 has 15 residues.

The rearrangement joins TRBV7-8 to TRBJ2-1; 7 positions match TRBD2. Germline assignment: CDR1 SGHVS and CDR2 FQNEAQ. The V segment lost 0 bases and the J segment 5 bases; nucleotides outside the gene matches: 4. CDR3 length: 15 residues. In nucleotides, the CDR3 is TGTGCCAGCAGCTTAGCGGGAGGGCCGCACAATGAGCAGTTCTTC. It codes for CASSLAGGPHNEQFF.

J is TRBJ2-5 and V is TRBV5-4; TRBD1 aligns across 7 bases. Germline V gene data show CDR1 as SGHNT and CDR2 as YYREEE (reference sequence). The CDR3 has 15 residues. After removal of 4 bases from V and 1 base from J, the junction contained 7 bases not matched to a gene. The CDR3 loop reads CASSHRTGPQETQYF. Written as DNA, the CDR3 is TGTGCCAGCAGCCATAGGACAGGCCCCCAAGAGACCCAGTACTTC.

This clone was counted once. V usage is TRBV4-1 and J usage is TRBJ2-3; perhaps TRBD2 as D (5 bases). Germline V gene data show CDR1 as MGHRA and CDR2 as YSYEKL. V was pared by 4 bases and J by 5 bases, with 16 bases between. CDR3 length: 15 amino acids. CDR3 in DNA: TGCGCCAGCAGCCCATGGACTCATGAGGGAGATACGCAGTATTTT. It encodes CASSPWTHEGDTQYF.

This chain connects TRBV27 to TRBJ1-5, with 8 bases fitting TRBD1. Germline assignment: CDR1 MNHEY and CDR2 SMNVEV (reference sequence). Trimming at V came to 2 bases and at J to 2 bases, leaving 2 bases not matched to a gene. There are 15 residues in the CDR3. In DNA form, the CDR3 reads TGTGCCAGCAGTTTAGGGACAGGCGGCAATCAGCCCCAGCATTTT. Translation gives CASSLGTGGNQPQHF.

This CDR3 is CASSLGTGPGEQYF. CDR3 bases: TGTGCCAGCAGCTTGGGGACAGGTCCCGGGGAGCAGTACTTC. The rearrangement uses TRBV3-1 (or the pseudogene TRBV3-2) and TRBJ2-7, with TRBD1 matching over 8 bases. The CDR3 has 14 amino acids. In germline, CDR1 is LGHDT, CDR2 YNNKEL (reference sequence). Unmatched junction bases numbered 10, after V lost 5 bases and J lost 7 bases.

The chain couples TRBV9 to TRBJ2-7; TRBD1 agrees at 9 bases. Trimming took 4 bases from V and 4 from J; bases not matched to a gene: 15. CDR3 length: 17 residues. Germline CDR1 and CDR2: SGDLS and YYNGEE. The CDR3 loop is CASSLGDVGQGPYEQYF. CDR3 coding DNA: TGTGCCAGCAGCCTCGGAGACGTGGGACAGGGTCCGTACGAGCAGTACTTC.

This rearrangement joins TRBV30 to TRBJ1-3, with TRBD1 matching over 7 bases. J was trimmed by 3 bases and V by 0 bases; bases with no gene match: 2. This CDR3 is built from 14 residues. In germline, CDR1 is GTSNPN, CDR2 SVGIG (reference sequence). The CDR3 sequence is CAWSVWDSGNTIYF. CDR3 nucleotides: TGTGCCTGGAGTGTATGGGACAGTGGAAACACCATATATTTT.

The count of this clone is one. The chain recombines TRBV7-2 with TRBJ1-2; the D is unclear. V lost 3 bases and J lost 8, with 28 bases in between. The germline CDR1 and CDR2 sequences are SGHTA and FQGNSA. This CDR3 is built from 18 residues. The CDR3 DNA follows: TGTGCCAGCAGCTTGAGTGGAAGTGCAGTCCCACCCCGAGGCGGCTACACCTTC. This translates into CASSLSGSAVPPRGGYTF. The full variable domain, with the rest looked up from reference TRBV7-2 and TRBJ1-2, is GAGVSQSPSNKVTEKGKDVELRCDPISGHTALYWYRQSLGQGLEFLIYFQGNSAPDKSGLPSDRFSAERTGGSVSTLTIQRTQQEDSAVYLCASSLSGSAVPPRGGYTFGSGTRLTVV.

This chain connects TRBV5-8 to TRBJ1-1; no firm D call. The CDR3 totals 15 residues. CDR1 is SGHTS, CDR2 YDEGEE, per germline. Trimming took off 0 bases at V and 5 bases at J, with 14 bases between the two ends. The DNA of the CDR3 is TGTGCCAGCAGCTTGGACGGGCGCGGCGGGACTGAAGCTTTCTTT. It specifies CASSLDGRGGTEAFF.